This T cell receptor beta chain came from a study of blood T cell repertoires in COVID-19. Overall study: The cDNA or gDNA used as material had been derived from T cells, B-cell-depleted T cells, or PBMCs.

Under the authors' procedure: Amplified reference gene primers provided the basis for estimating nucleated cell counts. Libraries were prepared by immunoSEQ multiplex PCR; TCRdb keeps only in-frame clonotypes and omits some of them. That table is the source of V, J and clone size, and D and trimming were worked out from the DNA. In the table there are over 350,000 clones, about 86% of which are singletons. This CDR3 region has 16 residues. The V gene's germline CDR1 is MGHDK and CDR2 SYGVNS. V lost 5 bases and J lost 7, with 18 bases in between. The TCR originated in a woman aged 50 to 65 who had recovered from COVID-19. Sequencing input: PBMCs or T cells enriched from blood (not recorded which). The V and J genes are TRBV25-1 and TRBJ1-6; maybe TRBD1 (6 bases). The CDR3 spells CASSTIQGFINSPLHF. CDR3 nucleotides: TGTGCCAGCAGTACTATACAGGGCTTCATCAATTCACCCCTCCACTTT.